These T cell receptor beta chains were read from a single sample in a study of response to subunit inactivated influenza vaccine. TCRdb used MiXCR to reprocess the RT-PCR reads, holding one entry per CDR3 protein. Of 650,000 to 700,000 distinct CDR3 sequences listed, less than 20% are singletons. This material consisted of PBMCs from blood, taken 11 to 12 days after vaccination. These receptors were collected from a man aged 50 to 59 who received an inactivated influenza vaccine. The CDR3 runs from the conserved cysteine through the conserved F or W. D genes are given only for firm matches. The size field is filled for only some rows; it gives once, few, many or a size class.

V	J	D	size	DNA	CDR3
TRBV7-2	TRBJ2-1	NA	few	TGTGCCAGCAGCTTGGGACCCGAGGTAGAGCAGTTCTTC	CASSLGPEVEQFF
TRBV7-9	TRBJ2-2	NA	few	TGTGCCAGCAGCCCCCGCCGGGTGAGGGAGCTGTTTTTT	CASSPRRVRELFF
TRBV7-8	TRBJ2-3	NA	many	TGTGCCAGCAGCCCGGGGGGCTTCACAGATACGCAGTATTTT	CASSPGGFTDTQYF
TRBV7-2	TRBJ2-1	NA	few	TGTGCCAGCAGCTTAGTAGCGGTTTACAATGAGCAGTTCTTC	CASSLVAVYNEQFF
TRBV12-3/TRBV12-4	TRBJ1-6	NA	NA	TGTGCCAGCAGTTTTGGGGGGATTGACAGGACCCTCCACTTT	CASSFGGIDRTLHF
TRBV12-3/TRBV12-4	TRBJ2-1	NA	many	TGTGCCAGCAGTGATCCCGGACAGAGGCGATACCTTACAATGAAGCAGTTCTTC	CASSDPGQRRYLTMKQFF
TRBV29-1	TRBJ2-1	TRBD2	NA	TGCAGCGTTGCCCCCATGAGCGGGAGCTCCTACAATGAGCAGTTCTTC	CSVAPMSGSSYNEQFF
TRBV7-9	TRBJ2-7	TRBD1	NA	TGTGCCAGCGGAGGCGGACAGGGGTCCTACGAGCAGTACTTC	CASGGGQGSYEQYF
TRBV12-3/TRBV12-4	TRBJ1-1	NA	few	TGTGCCAGCAGTTTGGGAGCCAGGGGATTCGAAGCTTTCTTT	CASSLGARGFEAFF
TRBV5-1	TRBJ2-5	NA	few	TGCGCCAGCAGCTTGGGAGGTCGGATTGAAGAGACCCAGTACTTC	CASSLGGRIEETQYF
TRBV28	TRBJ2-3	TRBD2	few	TGTGCCAGCAGCTGGGGTAGCGGGGGGTCGGGGTTGGATACGCAGTATTTT	CASSWGSGGSGLDTQYF
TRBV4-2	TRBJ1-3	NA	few	TGTGCCAGCAGCTACGAAACAAGGGAGAACACCATATATTTT	CASSYETRENTIYF
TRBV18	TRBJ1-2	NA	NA	TGTGCCAGCTCACATCGGGACGGAGGCTACACCTTC	CASSHRDGGYTF
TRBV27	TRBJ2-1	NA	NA	TGTGCCAGCAGTTTATCCGCGCTCAATGAGCAGTTCTTC	CASSLSALNEQFF
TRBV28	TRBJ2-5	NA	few	TGTGCCAGCAGTTTATGGCACAGTCAAGAGACCCAGTACTTC	CASSLWHSQETQYF
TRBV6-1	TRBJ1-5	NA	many	TGTGCCAGCAGTGAATGGGCGAATCAGCCCCAGCATTTT	CASSEWANQPQHF
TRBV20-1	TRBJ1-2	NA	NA	TGCAGTGCTAGCATAATGGGGGGCTACACCTTC	CSASIMGGYTF
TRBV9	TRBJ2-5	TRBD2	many	TGTGCCAGCAGCCCCAGAGGACTAGCGGTAGAGACCCAGTACTTC	CASSPRGLAVETQYF
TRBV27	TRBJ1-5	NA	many	TGTGCCAGCAGTTTATGGGGCACTGGGGATCAGCCCCAGCATTTT	CASSLWGTGDQPQHF
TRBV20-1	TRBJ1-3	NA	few	TGCAGTGCTAGAGGCGAGTTCTCTGGAAACACCATATATTTT	CSARGEFSGNTIYF
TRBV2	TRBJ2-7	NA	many	TGTGCCAGCAGCGGTTACGAGCAGTACTTC	CASSGYEQYF
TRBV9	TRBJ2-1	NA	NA	TGTGCCAGCAGCCCAAATAACAATGAGCAGTTCTTC	CASSPNNNEQFF
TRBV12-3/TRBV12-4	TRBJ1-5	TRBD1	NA	TGTGCCAGCAGTCCCTCACACGACAGGGCGCAGCCCCAGCATTTT	CASSPSHDRAQPQHF
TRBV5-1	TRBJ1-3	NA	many	TGCGCCAGCAGCCGAGACGGAAACACCATATATTTT	CASSRDGNTIYF
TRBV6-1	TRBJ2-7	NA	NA	TGTGCCAGCAGCACCGGGACACAAGACTACGAGCAGTACTTC	CASSTGTQDYEQYF
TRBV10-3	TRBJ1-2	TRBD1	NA	TGTGCCTCAAATTCTCCGACAGGGAGCTATGGCTACACCTTC	CASNSPTGSYGYTF
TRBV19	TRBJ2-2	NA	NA	TGTGCCAGTAGGGCCGGGTCTCCGAACACCGGGGAGCTGTTTTTT	CASRAGSPNTGELFF
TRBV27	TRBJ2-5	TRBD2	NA	TGTGCCAGCAGTCTTATGGGGGAGGGGAGGGGTACCCAGTACTTC	CASSLMGEGRGTQYF
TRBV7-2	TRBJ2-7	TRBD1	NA	TGTGCCAGCAGCCCCGGACTAACAGGGGGGTACGAGCAGTACTTC	CASSPGLTGGYEQYF
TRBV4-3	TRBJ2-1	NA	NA	TGCGCCAGCAGCCAAGATAAAGGGGCAGCCTACAATGAGCAGTTCTTC	CASSQDKGAAYNEQFF
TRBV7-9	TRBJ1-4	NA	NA	TGTGCCAGCAGCCCCGGCGGGGAAGGAGAAAAACTGTTTTTT	CASSPGGEGEKLFF
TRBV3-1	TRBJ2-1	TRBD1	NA	TGTGCCAGCAGCTACCAGGGACAGAACTACAATGAGCAGTTCTTC	CASSYQGQNYNEQFF
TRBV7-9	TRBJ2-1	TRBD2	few	TGTGCCAGCAGCCCACTAGCGGGGGTTGGCTACAATGAGCAGTTCTTC	CASSPLAGVGYNEQFF
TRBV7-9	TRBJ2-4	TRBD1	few	TGTGCCAGCAGCTTAGGGGACAGGACAGCCAAAAACATTCAGTACTTC	CASSLGDRTAKNIQYF
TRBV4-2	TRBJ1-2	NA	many	TGTGCCAGCAGCCAAGAAAGGGGGGTCGCTGGCTACACCTTC	CASSQERGVAGYTF
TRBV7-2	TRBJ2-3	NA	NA	TGTGCCAGCAGCTCCAACGGCACAGATACGCAGTATTTT	CASSSNGTDTQYF
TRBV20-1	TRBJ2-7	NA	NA	TGCAGTGCTAGAGATACGAAGGTGTTGGGCTACGAGCAGTACTTC	CSARDTKVLGYEQYF
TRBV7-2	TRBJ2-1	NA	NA	TGTGCCAGCAGCTTAGCAGGGTTGAGTGAGCAGTTCTTC	CASSLAGLSEQFF
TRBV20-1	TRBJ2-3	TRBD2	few	TGCAGTGCTCCCCAAGGGCGGGAGGTAACAGATACGCAGTATTTT	CSAPQGREVTDTQYF
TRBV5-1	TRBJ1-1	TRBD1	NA	TGCGCCAGCAGCCTCCGGACAGGGGGGCCAAACACTGAAGCTTTCTTT	CASSLRTGGPNTEAFF
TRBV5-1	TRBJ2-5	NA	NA	TGCGCCAGCAGCTTGCCGAGCCCAGAGGAGACCCAGTACTTC	CASSLPSPEETQYF
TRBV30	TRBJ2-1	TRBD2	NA	TGTGCCTGGATCGAGCCGGGGGGAGAAAATGAGCAGTTCTTC	CAWIEPGGENEQFF
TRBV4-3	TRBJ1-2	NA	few	TGCGCCAGCAGCCAAGACAGGGCAGCTAACTATGGCTACACCTTC	CASSQDRAANYGYTF
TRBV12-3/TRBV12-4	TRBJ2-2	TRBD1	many	TGTGCCAGCAGGAAAACAGGGGGCACCGGGGAGCTGTTTTTT	CASRKTGGTGELFF
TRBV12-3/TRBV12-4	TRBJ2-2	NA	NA	TGTGCCAGCAGTTTATTATGGGGGCGGGGACGGAACACCGGGGAGCTGTTTTTT	CASSLLWGRGRNTGELFF
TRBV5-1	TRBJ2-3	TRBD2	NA	TGCGCCAGCAGCATGACTAGCGGGAGTTCCGCAGATACGCAGTATTTT	CASSMTSGSSADTQYF
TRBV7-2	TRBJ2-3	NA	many	TGTGCCAGCGGTTTCACAGATACGCAGTATTTT	CASGFTDTQYF
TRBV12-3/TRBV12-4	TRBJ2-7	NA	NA	TGTGCCAGCAGTTCAGGCCAGGGGGGGCACAAGTACGAGCAGTACTTC	CASSSGQGGHKYEQYF
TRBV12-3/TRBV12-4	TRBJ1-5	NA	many	TGTGCCAGCAGTTTAGGGAGTAGCAATCAGCCCCAGCATTTT	CASSLGSSNQPQHF
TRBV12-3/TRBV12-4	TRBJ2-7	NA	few	TGTGCCAGCAGTCCCCCGGGACCTGTCTACGAGCAGTACTTC	CASSPPGPVYEQYF
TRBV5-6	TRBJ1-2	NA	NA	TGTGCCAGCAGCTTGGTCGGACGGAGGCTTGTGTTC	CASSLVGRRLVF
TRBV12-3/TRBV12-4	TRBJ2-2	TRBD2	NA	TGTGCCAGCAGTCTCTCGGGAGGGGATACCGGGGAGCTGTTTTTT	CASSLSGGDTGELFF
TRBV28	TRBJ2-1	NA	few	TGTGCCAGCAGTCTACCGGGACATATCAATGAGCAGTTCTTC	CASSLPGHINEQFF
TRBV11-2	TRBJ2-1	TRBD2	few	TGTGCCAGCAGCACTACTAGCGCTGAGCAGTTCTTC	CASSTTSAEQFF
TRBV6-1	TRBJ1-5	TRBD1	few	TGTGCCAGCAGTCCCACAGGGGCACAAAATCAGCCCCAGCATTTT	CASSPTGAQNQPQHF
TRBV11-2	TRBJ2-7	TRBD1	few	TGTGCCAGCAGCTCACAGGGGGGACACTACGAGCAGTACTTC	CASSSQGGHYEQYF
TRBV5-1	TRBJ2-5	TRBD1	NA	TGCGCCAGCAGCTTCCCGACAGGGGGACAAGAGACCCAGTACTTC	CASSFPTGGQETQYF
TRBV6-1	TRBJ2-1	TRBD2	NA	TGTGCCAGCAGTGCCCAACTAGCGGGAGGGAGGTACGAGCAGTTCTTC	CASSAQLAGGRYEQFF
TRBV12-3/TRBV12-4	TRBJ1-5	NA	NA	TGTGCCAGCAGTTTAGAGGCGGGGTTTCGACAGCCCCAGCATTTT	CASSLEAGFRQPQHF